This TCR beta chain originates from a study of blood T cells in healthy people across ages. About the study: Per every two T cells, about one barcoded beta molecule was captured by template switching.

Trimming stripped 1 base from V and 7 bases from J, with 10 bases between. The CDR3 length is 14 residues. Germline loops: CDR1 SEHNR, CDR2 FQNEAQ (reference sequence). PCR was performed a second time for about 6 to 12 cycles using a sample-barcoded 5' primer and a J-beta primer mix. TCRdb re-called the 5' RACE reads with MiXCR, one entry per CDR3 protein. The table includes hundreds of thousands of distinct CDR3 sequences, about 24% detected once. This sample was shared with a second study, whose subject was T cells of mothers and their children. From that study: Every mother supplied over 9.5 million TCR beta CDR3 reads and every child several million. The shaping of TCR recombination output by thymic selection is similar in related and unrelated pairs.

The clonotype was recovered from a boy younger than 18 in good health. Sequences were obtained from blood. The gene calls are TRBV7-9 and TRBJ1-4, with unresolved D. CDR3 nucleotide sequence: TGTGCCAGCAGCTTAGTGACGACGACTGAAAAACTGTTTTTT. Encoded protein: CASSLVTTTEKLFF.